This T cell receptor beta chain was identified during a study of response to subunit inactivated influenza vaccine. This CDR3 has 15 amino acids. Germline lookup yields CDR1 LGHNA and CDR2 YNFKEQ. Between the trimmed V and J ends, which lost 0 bases and 1 base, there was a span of 9 bases. TCRdb redid the calling of the RT-PCR reads with MiXCR, one entry per CDR3 protein. The data contain over 150,000 distinct CDR3 sequences, 9.5% to 13% of them singletons. The TCR originated in a man between 50 and 59 years old who received an inactivated influenza vaccine. Specimen: non-naive T cells sorted from PBMCs, collected 40 to 50 days after vaccination. The chain has TRBV4-2 and TRBJ1-2; D perhaps matches TRBD1 (5 bases). CDR3 in DNA: TGTGCCAGCAGCCAAGATCCGACAGTTAACTATGGCTACACCTTC. Translating it yields CASSQDPTVNYGYTF.